Shown below are 27 T cell receptor beta chains from a single sample sequenced in a study of monozygotic twins with inflammatory bowel disease. TCRdb re-called the 5' RACE reads, yielding one record per CDR3 amino acid sequence without DNA. The sample's table shows over 350,000 distinct CDR3 sequences. Sequenced input: blood. The receptors shown here come from a human donor with ulcerative colitis or Crohn's disease, or a healthy co-twin of an affected twin (not recorded which).

This chain joins TRBV5-8 and TRBJ2-3. The CDR3 is 14 residues long. In germline, CDR1 is SGHTS, CDR2 YDEGEE. The CDR3 protein is CASSLHRITDTQYF.

CDR3 amino acids: CASYSGRSNQPQHF. The J gene is TRBJ1-5, the V gene TRBV19. The germline V gene encodes CDR1 LNHDA and CDR2 SQIVND (reference sequence). CDR3 length: 14 residues.

The chain links TRBV6-1 to TRBJ2-5; TCRdb lists TRBD2, though no DNA is available to test this call. There are 15 residues in the CDR3. Looked up from germline, CDR1 is MNHNS and CDR2 is SASEGT. The CDR3 spells CASSGGLPIQETQYF.

This chain joins TRBV6-1 and TRBJ1-6; TCRdb indicates TRBD1, and absent DNA this call remains unverified. CDR3 size: 15 residues. The germline CDR1 and CDR2 sequences are MNHNS and SASEGT. This CDR3 is CASASNRDREPPLHF.

This chain joins TRBV11-2 and TRBJ1-4; TCRdb reports TRBD1, a call that lacks DNA to check it against. The CDR3 sequence is 14 residues long. Germline assignment: CDR1 SGHAT and CDR2 FQNNGV. CDR3 residues: CASSFRGAGEKLFF.

The chain couples TRBV5-6 to TRBJ2-2. The germline V gene has CDR1 SGHDT and CDR2 YYEEEE. The CDR3 contains 12 residues. The CDR3 reads CASSPVGGELFF.

The chain joins TRBV20-1 to TRBJ1-5. The V gene's germline CDR1 is DFQATT and CDR2 SNEGSKA (reference sequence). This CDR3 spans 13 amino acids. The CDR3 reads CSASAAGFQPQHF.

The chain combines TRBV28 with TRBJ2-4; checking the TCRdb D call of TRBD1 is not possible without DNA. CDR1 is MDHEN and CDR2 is SYDVKM in the germline V gene. CDR3 length equals 16 residues. This chain's CDR3 is CASSLPRGLAKNIQYF.

The rearrangement uses TRBV6-1 and TRBJ1-6; as DNA is missing, the TRBD1 call by TCRdb cannot be tested. This CDR3 region has 14 residues. Germline V gives CDR1 MNHNS, CDR2 SASEGT. The CDR3 region is CASNNRQGSSPLHF.

This sequence joins TRBV19 and TRBJ2-7; TCRdb's D call, TRBD1, is unchecked because there is no DNA. Germline V gene sequence: CDR1 LNHDA, CDR2 SQIVND (reference sequence). The CDR3 totals 12 residues. CDR3 protein: CASRTGISEQYF.

This rearrangement joins TRBV5-1 to TRBJ2-7; TCRdb reports TRBD1, a call that lacks DNA to check it against. Per the germline V gene, CDR1 is SGHRS and CDR2 is YFSETQ. CDR3 length equals 17 residues. CDR3 amino acids: CASSSRPGIPVQNEQYF.

The V call is TRBV4-3, the J call TRBJ2-2; TCRdb indicates TRBD2, and absent DNA this call remains unverified. The germline V gene has CDR1 LGHNA and CDR2 YSLEER. The CDR3 has 16 residues. CDR3 region: CASSQDRDLYTGELFF.

V gene TRBV28 combines with J gene TRBJ1-5; TCRdb's D call, TRBD1, is unchecked because there is no DNA. The germline V gene has CDR1 MDHEN and CDR2 SYDVKM. CDR3 length equals 14 residues. The CDR3 is CASEYRAGNQPQHF. The entire variable domain, with the rest obtained from reference TRBV28 and TRBJ1-5, is as follows: DVKVTQSSRYLVKRTGEKVFLECVQDMDHENMFWYRQDPGLGLRLIYFSYDVKMKEKGDIPEGYSVSREKKERFSLILESASTNQTSMYLCASEYRAGNQPQHFGDGTRLSIL.

The rearrangement joins TRBV5-1 to TRBJ1-1; as DNA is missing, the TRBD1 call by TCRdb cannot be tested. From germline, CDR1 is SGHRS and CDR2 YFSETQ. This CDR3 contains 14 residues. This chain's CDR3 is CASSSSQGWPEAFF.

The CDR3 is CASSFGFEDTQYF. V gene TRBV7-2 combines with J gene TRBJ2-3. Germline-derived CDR1 and CDR2 are SGHTA and FQGNSA. The CDR3 runs 13 residues. Filled out from reference TRBV7-2 and TRBJ2-3, the complete variable domain reads GAGVSQSPSNKVTEKGKDVELRCDPISGHTALYWYRQSLGQGLEFLIYFQGNSAPDKSGLPSDRFSAERTGGSVSTLTIQRTQQEDSAVYLCASSFGFEDTQYFGPGTRLTVL.

The gene calls are TRBV7-2 and TRBJ2-5. The V gene's germline CDR1 is SGHTA and CDR2 FQGNSA. The CDR3 contains 15 residues. The CDR3 region is CASSLQLTEQETQYF.

The chain is built from TRBV6-5 and TRBJ1-6; TCRdb designates TRBD1, a call that cannot be tested without DNA. CDR1 and CDR2 (germline): MNHEY, SVGAGI. The CDR3 loop spans 13 amino acids. The CDR3 sequence is CASRINRDSPLHF.

This sequence joins TRBV12-3 or TRBV12-4 and TRBJ2-4. The length of the CDR3 is 16 residues. The CDR3: CASTSGSLLAKNIQYF.

V usage is TRBV20-1 and J usage is TRBJ1-5; without DNA, the TCRdb call of TRBD1 cannot be checked. The CDR3 runs 14 residues. Per the germline V gene, CDR1 is DFQATT and CDR2 is SNEGSKA (reference sequence). The CDR3: CSAPLPGRHQPQHF.

The rearrangement links TRBV20-1 to TRBJ2-3; the D call from TCRdb, TRBD2, cannot be confirmed without DNA. The CDR3 runs to 14 residues. Germline V gene data show CDR1 as DFQATT and CDR2 as SNEGSKA (reference sequence). The CDR3 loop is CSARVAGATDTQYF.

The rearrangement joins TRBV3-1 to TRBJ1-1. CDR1 and CDR2 from the germline V gene are LGHDT and YNNKEL (reference sequence). CDR3 length equals 17 residues. The chain's CDR3 is CASSQDGQFKLGTEAFF.

The chain joins TRBV6-2 or TRBV6-3 to TRBJ1-2; with no DNA, the TCRdb D assignment of TRBD1 cannot be verified. Germline CDR1 and CDR2: MNHEY and SVGEGT. CDR3 length equals 15 residues. CDR3: CASSNTGTGSHGYTF.

CDR3 sequence reads: CASSEQGWDEQYF. The chain links TRBV25-1 to TRBJ2-7; TCRdb's D call, TRBD1, is unchecked because there is no DNA. This CDR3 has 13 amino acids. Germline CDR1 and CDR2: MGHDK and SYGVNS.

This chain joins TRBV7-9 and TRBJ1-2. Germline V gene lookup returns CDR1 SEHNR and CDR2 FQNEAQ (reference sequence). This CDR3 region has 13 residues. CDR3 protein: CASMFTANYGYTF.

The V and J genes are TRBV5-1 and TRBJ2-1; TCRdb reports TRBD1, a call that lacks DNA to check it against. The CDR3 is 15 amino acids. The germline gives CDR1 SGHRS, CDR2 YFSETQ. The CDR3 reads CASSLDGGVYNEQFF.

The J gene is TRBJ2-3, the V gene TRBV20-1; the D gene TCRdb calls, TRBD2, cannot be checked with no DNA. The germline gives CDR1 DFQATT, CDR2 SNEGSKA (reference sequence). This CDR3 contains 15 residues. This CDR3 is CSATQTSGVTDTQYF.

The chain couples TRBV20-1 to TRBJ2-3; the D call from TCRdb, TRBD2, cannot be confirmed without DNA. Germline lookup yields CDR1 DFQATT and CDR2 SNEGSKA (reference sequence). The CDR3 has 15 amino acids. The CDR3: CSAKKVQRGTDTQYF.